This T cell receptor beta chain was documented in a study of long-term antiretroviral therapy in people with HIV. Study-wide findings and caveats: In HIV, the repertoires covered a tighter span of CDR3 lengths than in controls. Documentation of ART adherence, viral resistance or therapy changes was absent. All time points showed a repertoire dominated by clones expanded before ART.

The CDR3 totals 14 residues. With 0 bases removed from V and 4 bases from J, the gap between germline ends came to 9 bases. Germline loops: CDR1 SEHNR, CDR2 FQNEAQ (reference sequence). With survey level as its setting, the immunoSEQ assay was v3.0. Libraries were prepared by immunoSEQ multiplex PCR; TCRdb keeps only in-frame clonotypes and omits some of them. The sample records 25,000 to 40,000 clones, about 85% being singletons. About this clone itself: Its antigen remains unidentified.

This TCR came from a man between 18 and 35 years old with HIV. The sequencing here drew on unsorted PBMCs, taken 1.1 years after starting antiretroviral therapy. The chain couples TRBV7-9 to TRBJ1-2; possible D gene TRBD1, 5 bases. CDR3 coding DNA: TGTGCCAGCAGCTTAGCCGGGACCGGCTATGGCTACACCTTC. This translates into CASSLAGTGYGYTF.